A selection of T cell receptor beta chains follows, all from one sample in a study of radiotherapy plus CTLA-4 blockade in lung cancer. Method: immunoSEQ multiplex PCR; TCRdb's copy keeps in-frame clones and lacks some. The sample lists around 99,000 clones, about 86% occurring once. This sample comprised peripheral blood, obtained from a patient treated with radiotherapy plus ipilimumab. These receptors were taken from a human donor with non-small cell lung cancer that progressed on radiotherapy plus ipilimumab. The CDR3 runs from the conserved cysteine through the conserved F or W. D genes are given only for firm matches. Rows may omit the clone size; those that give it use once, few, many or a size class.

few	TRBV15	TRBJ1-3	NA	CATSRVRDSGNTIYF	TGTGCCACCAGCAGAGTTAGGGACTCTGGAAACACCATATATTTT
once	TRBV27	TRBJ2-6	NA	CASSGTQSGANVLTF	TGTGCCAGCAGCGGGACCCAATCTGGGGCCAACGTCCTGACTTTC
once	TRBV4-1	TRBJ2-3	NA	CASSSRVADTDTQYF	TGCGCCAGCAGCTCCAGGGTAGCGGACACAGATACGCAGTATTTT
once	TRBV7-3	TRBJ2-1	TRBD2	CASSSGGRSVYEQFF	TGTGCCAGCAGCTCCGGCGGGAGGTCGGTATATGAGCAGTTCTTC
NA	TRBV6-6	TRBJ1-5	NA	CASSPSNQPQHF	TGTGCCAGCAGTCCATCAAATCAGCCCCAGCATTTT
NA	TRBV7-9	TRBJ2-7	NA	CASSLVALENTISYEQYF	TGTGCCAGCAGCTTAGTTGCACTAGAGAACACTATCTCCTACGAGCAGTACTTC
NA	TRBV6-1	TRBJ1-4	TRBD1	CASSDRQGATNEKLFF	TGTGCCAGCAGTGATAGACAGGGGGCCACTAATGAAAAACTGTTTTTT
NA	TRBV2	TRBJ2-3	NA	CASSVRRGTDTQYF	TGTGCCAGCAGTGTTCGGCGAGGCACAGATACGCAGTATTTT
NA	TRBV10-3	TRBJ2-5	TRBD2	CAMGSSGETQYF	TGTGCCATGGGGTCTAGCGGAGAGACCCAGTACTTC
NA	TRBV7-2	TRBJ1-2	NA	CASSLERQTYGYTF	TGTGCCAGCAGCTTAGAGAGGCAGACGTATGGCTACACCTTC
NA	TRBV6-1	TRBJ1-2	TRBD1	CASSTGTGEGYTF	TGTGCCAGCAGCACCGGGACAGGGGAAGGCTACACCTTC
NA	TRBV5-1	TRBJ2-1	NA	CASSLGPPAAEQFF	TGCGCCAGCAGCTTGGGCCCTCCTGCGGCTGAGCAGTTCTTC
NA	TRBV15	TRBJ2-3	TRBD2	CATSRGGGPSTDTQYF	TGTGCCACCAGCAGAGGCGGGGGACCTAGCACAGATACGCAGTATTTT
NA	TRBV7-2	TRBJ1-5	NA	CASSLVSNQPQHF	TGTGCCAGCAGCTTAGTAAGCAATCAGCCCCAGCATTTT
few	TRBV6-1	TRBJ1-2	TRBD1	CASSERDSPPSGYTF	TGTGCCAGCAGTGAGCGGGACAGTCCCCCGAGTGGCTACACCTTC
NA	TRBV6-4	TRBJ2-6	NA	CASSGQAGANVLTF	TGTGCCAGCAGTGGACAGGCTGGGGCCAACGTCCTGACTTTC
NA	TRBV28	TRBJ2-7	NA	CASSLSGGGQSFGQYF	TGTGCCAGCAGTTTAAGTGGAGGGGGACAATCCTTCGGGCAGTACTTC